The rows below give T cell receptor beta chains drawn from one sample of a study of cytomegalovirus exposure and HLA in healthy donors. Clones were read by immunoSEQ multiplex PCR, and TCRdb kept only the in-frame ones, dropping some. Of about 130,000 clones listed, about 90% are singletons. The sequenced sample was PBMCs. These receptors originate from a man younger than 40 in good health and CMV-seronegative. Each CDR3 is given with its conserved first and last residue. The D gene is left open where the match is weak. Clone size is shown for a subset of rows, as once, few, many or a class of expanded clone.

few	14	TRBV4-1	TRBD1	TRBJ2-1	CASENRGSSFEQFF	TGCGCCAGCGAAAACAGGGGTAGTTCATTCGAGCAGTTCTTC
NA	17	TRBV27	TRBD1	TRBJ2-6	CASRQPGTVSGANVLTF	TGTGCCAGCAGGCAACCCGGGACAGTATCTGGGGCCAACGTCCTGACTTTC
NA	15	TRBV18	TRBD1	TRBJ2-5	CASSPRGQGEETQYF	TGTGCCAGCTCACCACGAGGACAGGGGGAAGAGACCCAGTACTTC
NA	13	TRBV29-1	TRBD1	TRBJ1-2	CSVAPDREIGYTF	TGCAGCGTGGCACCGGACAGGGAGATTGGCTACACCTTC
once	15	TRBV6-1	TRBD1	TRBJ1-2	CASSEVGTGGDGYTF	TGTGCCAGCAGTGAAGTGGGGACAGGGGGCGATGGCTACACCTTC
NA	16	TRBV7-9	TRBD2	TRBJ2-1	CASSLGGGPRYNEQFF	TGTGCCAGCAGCTTAGGGGGAGGGCCGCGGTACAATGAGCAGTTCTTC
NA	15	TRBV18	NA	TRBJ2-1	CASSPPGREYNEQFF	TGTGCCAGCTCACCACCCGGACGGGAATACAATGAGCAGTTCTTC
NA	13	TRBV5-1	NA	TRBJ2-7	CASSLKGSYEQYF	TGCGCCAGCAGCTTAAAGGGGTCCTACGAGCAGTACTTC
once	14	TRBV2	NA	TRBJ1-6	CASSEITALGPLHF	TGTGCCAGCAGTGAGATAACAGCTCTGGGACCCCTCCACTTT
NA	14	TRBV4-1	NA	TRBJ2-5	CASSQVLGGQTQYF	TGCGCCAGCAGCCAAGTGCTCGGAGGCCAGACCCAGTACTTC
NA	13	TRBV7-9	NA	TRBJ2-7	CASSSRGSHEQYF	TGTGCCAGCAGCTCCCGTGGCTCCCACGAGCAGTACTTC
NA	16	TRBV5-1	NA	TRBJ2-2	CASSLVWRDNTGELFF	TGCGCCAGCAGCTTGGTATGGCGGGACAACACCGGGGAGCTGTTTTTT
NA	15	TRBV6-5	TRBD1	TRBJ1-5	CASSPGQGGFQPQHF	TGTGCCAGCAGCCCGGGACAGGGTGGGTTTCAGCCCCAGCATTTT
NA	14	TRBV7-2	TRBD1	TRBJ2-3	CASSPDRVPDTQYF	TGTGCCAGCAGCCCAGACAGGGTTCCAGATACGCAGTATTTT
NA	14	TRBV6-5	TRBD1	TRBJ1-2	CASSYGGQFYGYTF	TGTGCCAGCAGTTACGGGGGACAGTTCTATGGCTACACCTTC
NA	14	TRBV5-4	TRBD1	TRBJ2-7	CASSFGTVSYEQYF	TGTGCCAGCAGCTTCGGGACAGTATCCTACGAGCAGTACTTC
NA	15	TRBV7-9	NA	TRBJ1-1	CASSLDTGRNTEAFF	TGTGCCAGCAGCTTAGATACAGGGAGGAACACTGAAGCTTTCTTT
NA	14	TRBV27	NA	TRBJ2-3	CASSWASLADTQYF	TGTGCCAGCAGTTGGGCTAGCTTGGCAGATACGCAGTATTTT
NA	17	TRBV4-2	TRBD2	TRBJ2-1	CASSQGRAGSSYNEQFF	TGTGCCAGCAGCCAAGGGAGAGCGGGGAGCTCCTACAATGAGCAGTTCTTC
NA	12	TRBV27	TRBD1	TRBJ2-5	CASQTGGETQYF	TGTGCCAGCCAGACAGGGGGAGAGACCCAGTACTTC
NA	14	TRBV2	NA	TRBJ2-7	CASTRPAGGGEQYF	TGTGCCAGCACCCGCCCAGCAGGGGGAGGAGAGCAGTACTTC
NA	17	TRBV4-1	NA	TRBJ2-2	CASSQLNLRTNTGELFF	TGCGCCAGCAGCCAACTTAATCTAAGAACGAACACCGGGGAGCTGTTTTTT
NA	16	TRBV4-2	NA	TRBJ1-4	CASSPGGRDYDEKLFF	TGTGCCAGCAGCCCGGGTGGGAGGGATTACGATGAAAAACTGTTTTTT
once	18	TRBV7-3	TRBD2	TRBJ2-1	CASSSVPGLAGGPHEQFF	TGTGCCAGCAGCTCTGTCCCGGGACTAGCGGGAGGGCCGCATGAGCAGTTCTTC
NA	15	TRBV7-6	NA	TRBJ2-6	CASSFQDSGANVLTF	TGTGCCAGCAGCTTCCAGGACTCTGGGGCCAACGTCCTGACTTTC
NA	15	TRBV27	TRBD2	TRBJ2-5	CASSRAGGLRETQYF	TGTGCCAGCAGTCGAGCGGGAGGGCTACGAGAGACCCAGTACTTC
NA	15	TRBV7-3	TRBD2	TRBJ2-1	CASSLVGGRPSEQFF	TGTGCCAGCAGCTTAGTGGGCGGGAGGCCTTCTGAGCAGTTCTTC
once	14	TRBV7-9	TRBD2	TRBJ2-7	CASSLLAGAYEQYF	TGTGCCAGCAGCTTATTGGCGGGAGCGTACGAGCAGTACTTC
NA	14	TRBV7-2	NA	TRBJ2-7	CASQEGSAYNEQYF	TGTGCCAGTCAGGAGGGGTCGGCGTACAACGAGCAGTACTTC
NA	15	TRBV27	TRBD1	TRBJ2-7	CASSFMGQGADEQYF	TGTGCCAGCAGTTTCATGGGACAGGGTGCGGACGAGCAGTACTTC
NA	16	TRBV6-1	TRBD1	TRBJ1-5	CASSGGQGGGNQPQHF	TGTGCCAGCAGTGGAGGACAGGGTGGGGGCAATCAGCCCCAGCATTTT